This T cell receptor beta chain was recorded in a study of CD8 T cells in Susac syndrome. Sequencing of TCR beta was carried out in blood CD8+ and CD4+ T cells. The multiple sclerosis controls comprised treatment-naive patients whose relapsing-remitting disease was stable or active. Negative isolation yielded CD4+ and CD8+ T cells, and FACS enriched TEMRA cells. This CDR3 has 15 amino acids. Trimming removed 1 base from V and 5 bases from J, with 14 bases in between. From germline, CDR1 is LNHNV and CDR2 YYDKDF (reference sequence). Random-hexamer reverse transcription was applied to about 0.45 to 1 ug RNA. TCR beta CDR3 was amplified by immunoSEQ covering 54 Vbeta and 13 Jbeta. From the immunoSEQ multiplex PCR reads, TCRdb called clonotypes with MiXCR, one entry per CDR3 protein. The sample lists a few hundred thousand distinct CDR3 sequences, about 95% seen once, with 0.075% to 0.095% in the top ten.

What was sequenced was CD4+ T cells from PBMCs. This receptor was taken from a human donor with multiple sclerosis. The gene calls are TRBV15 and TRBJ2-5, with a tentative D call TRBD2 (7 bases). Here the CDR3 reads CATSRVGGPGETQYF. Written as DNA, the CDR3 is TGTGCCACCAGCAGAGTGGGGGGGCCAGGGGAGACCCAGTACTTC. Supplemented by reference TRBV15 and TRBJ2-5, the full variable domain reads DAMVIQNPRYQVTQFGKPVTLSCSQTLNHNVMYWYQQKSSQAPKLLFHYYDKDFNNEADTPDNFQSRRPNTSFCFLDIRSPGLGDTAMYLCATSRVGGPGETQYFGPGTRLLVL.